This is a list of T cell receptor beta chains from one sample in a study of cytomegalovirus exposure and HLA in healthy donors. The table came from immunoSEQ multiplex PCR; TCRdb's copy has only in-frame clones and leaves some out. The repertoire includes 200,000 to 250,000 clones, over 65% of them detected once, and around 2.9% sits in the top ten. The specimen was PBMCs. The receptors stem from a woman aged 60 to 75 in good health and CMV-seropositive. Each CDR3 is given with its conserved first and last residue. Each record gives: V gene, clone size, J gene, D gene, CDR3 protein, CDR3 DNA. D genes are given only for firm matches. Clone size is stated in some rows and not others, as once, few, many or a class when expanded.

TRBV4-1	NA	TRBJ1-1	NA	CASSQAGVGEAFF	TGCGCCAGCAGCCAAGCCGGGGTCGGTGAAGCTTTCTTT
TRBV19	NA	TRBJ1-4	NA	CASSIDRSTKNEKLFF	TGTGCCAGTAGTATTGACAGGAGCACGAAAAATGAAAAACTGTTTTTT
TRBV19	NA	TRBJ1-5	NA	CASSRTFFTSQPQHF	TGTGCCAGTAGTAGGACATTTTTTACTTCTCAGCCCCAGCATTTT
TRBV10-3	NA	TRBJ2-2	NA	CPAGELFF	TGTCCGGCCGGGGAGCTGTTTTTT
TRBV6-1	NA	TRBJ1-1	TRBD1	CASSEVGQGAAFF	TGTGCCAGCAGTGAAGTGGGACAGGGGGCCGCTTTCTTT
TRBV5-3	NA	TRBJ2-7	NA	CARRYFHLLHHEQYF	TGTGCCAGAAGGTACTTCCACTTACTTCACCACGAGCAGTACTTC
TRBV27	NA	TRBJ2-1	TRBD2	CASSARLAKDYNEQFF	TGTGCCAGCAGTGCTAGACTAGCGAAGGACTACAATGAGCAGTTCTTC
TRBV7-2	NA	TRBJ2-4	TRBD2	CASSGRELTNIQYF	TGTGCCAGCAGCGGGCGGGAGTTGACAAACATTCAGTACTTC
TRBV28	NA	TRBJ1-3	NA	CASSLVQISGNTIYF	TGTGCCAGCAGCCTCGTACAGATTTCTGGAAACACCATATATTTT
TRBV19	NA	TRBJ1-2	TRBD1	CASSDLGTGDYGYTF	TGTGCCAGTAGTGACCTTGGGACAGGGGACTATGGCTACACCTTC
TRBV10-3	NA	TRBJ2-2	NA	CAIRGGTNTGELFF	TGTGCCATCAGAGGGGGTACGAACACCGGGGAGCTGTTTTTT
TRBV28	NA	TRBJ2-1	TRBD1	CASRRDRGSYNEQFF	TGTGCCAGCAGAAGGGACAGGGGGTCCTACAATGAGCAGTTCTTC
TRBV7-8	few	TRBJ1-3	TRBD1	CASSLGQVSSGNTIYF	TGTGCCAGCAGCTTGGGACAGGTTTCCTCTGGAAACACCATATATTTT
TRBV18	NA	TRBJ2-1	NA	CASSPKRVHNEQFF	TGTGCCAGCTCACCCAAGCGGGTTCACAATGAGCAGTTCTTC
TRBV7-9	NA	TRBJ2-1	TRBD2	CASSLVAGPHNEQFF	TGTGCCAGCAGCTTAGTAGCGGGACCCCACAATGAGCAGTTCTTC
TRBV5-4	NA	TRBJ2-1	TRBD2	CASSPPGLAGGRGEFF	TGTGCCAGCAGCCCGCCGGGACTAGCGGGGGGTAGAGGTGAGTTCTTC
TRBV5-1	NA	TRBJ2-1	TRBD2	CASSLSGGSSYNEQFF	TGCGCCAGCAGCTTGTCGGGGGGGAGCTCCTACAATGAGCAGTTCTTC
TRBV5-8	NA	TRBJ1-1	NA	CASSYNRFMEAFF	TGTGCCAGCAGCTATAACAGATTTATGGAAGCTTTCTTT
TRBV6-5	NA	TRBJ1-1	TRBD1	CASSSRDRGSAFF	TGTGCCAGCAGTTCCCGGGACAGGGGATCTGCTTTCTTT
TRBV27	NA	TRBJ1-3	TRBD1	CASSPRTGRLGGNTIYF	TGTGCCAGCAGTCCCCGGACAGGGAGGTTGGGGGGAAACACCATATATTTT
TRBV7-8	few	TRBJ1-1	NA	CASSSPLLGAGANTEAFF	TGTGCCAGCAGCTCCCCCCTGTTAGGAGCGGGGGCGAACACTGAAGCTTTCTTT
TRBV7-2	NA	TRBJ2-1	TRBD2	CASSHPLAGAPYNEQFF	TGTGCCAGCAGCCATCCCCTAGCGGGAGCACCGTACAATGAGCAGTTCTTC
TRBV7-6	NA	TRBJ2-1	TRBD2	CASSLEASGGHNEQFF	TGTGCCAGCAGCTTAGAGGCTAGCGGGGGACACAATGAGCAGTTCTTC
TRBV7-2	NA	TRBJ2-7	NA	CASSSPAGSSQYF	TGTGCCAGCAGCTCACCGGCCGGGTCGTCGCAGTACTTC
TRBV6-6	once	TRBJ1-3	TRBD1	CASSYMGQGFGNTIYF	TGTGCCAGCAGTTACATGGGACAGGGATTTGGAAACACCATATATTTT
TRBV11-2	NA	TRBJ1-1	NA	CASSLGRAEAFF	TGTGCCAGCAGCTTAGGGAGGGCTGAAGCTTTCTTT
TRBV11-2	NA	TRBJ2-1	TRBD2	CASSSPGTSGYNEQFF	TGTGCCAGCAGCTCCCCCGGGACTAGCGGGTACAATGAGCAGTTCTTC
TRBV7-9	NA	TRBJ1-1	TRBD1	CASSSLYTGVEAFF	TGTGCCAGCAGCTCGCTATACACAGGGGTAGAAGCTTTCTTT
TRBV7-3	NA	TRBJ1-1	NA	CASSFATDTEAFF	TGTGCCAGCAGCTTTGCCACGGACACTGAAGCTTTCTTT
TRBV5-4	NA	TRBJ2-5	TRBD2	CAAAMTSGVQETQYF	TGTGCCGCCGCCATGACTAGCGGGGTCCAAGAGACCCAGTACTTC
TRBV7-2	NA	TRBJ2-1	TRBD2	CASSLVGTSGVYNEQFF	TGTGCCAGCAGCTTAGTGGGGACTAGCGGGGTATACAATGAGCAGTTCTTC
TRBV9	once	TRBJ1-1	NA	CASSVQGGNTEAFF	TGTGCCAGCAGCGTACAGGGAGGGAACACCGAAGCTTTCTTT
TRBV7-9	NA	TRBJ1-5	NA	CASSLAPHNQPQHF	TGTGCCAGCAGCTTAGCCCCCCACAATCAGCCCCAGCATTTT
TRBV20-1	NA	TRBJ2-1	TRBD2	CSAWGGGPGFF	TGCAGTGCTTGGGGGGGAGGGCCGGGGTTCTTC
TRBV15	NA	TRBJ2-7	TRBD1	CATSRAQGSYEQYF	TGTGCCACCAGCAGAGCACAGGGGTCCTACGAGCAGTACTTC
TRBV29-1	few	TRBJ2-1	NA	CSVEVGTTGNEQFF	TGCAGCGTTGAAGTCGGGACAACGGGGAATGAGCAGTTCTTC
TRBV14	NA	TRBJ1-2	NA	CASSLRVQGGYTF	TGTGCCAGCAGCCTCAGGGTCCAGGGCGGCTACACCTTC
TRBV28	NA	TRBJ1-2	NA	CASRTDRNYGYTF	TGTGCCAGCAGGACTGACAGGAACTATGGCTACACCTTC
TRBV5-1	NA	TRBJ2-5	NA	CASSSTGTRGETQYF	TGCGCCAGCAGCTCGACCGGGACGAGGGGGGAGACCCAGTACTTC
TRBV4-1	NA	TRBJ1-2	NA	CASSRASGGGFYGYTF	TGCGCCAGCAGCCGCGCTAGCGGGGGGGGGTTCTATGGCTACACCTTC
TRBV5-6	NA	TRBJ1-1	NA	CASSQNVATEAFF	TGTGCCAGCAGCCAGAATGTGGCCACTGAAGCTTTCTTT
TRBV28	NA	TRBJ1-2	TRBD1	CASSLGTGLGYTF	TGTGCCAGCAGTTTGGGGACAGGGCTTGGCTACACCTTC